This T cell receptor (beta chain) is drawn from a study of regulatory T cells in long-lasting Graves disease. Study overall: Graves' patients who were just diagnosed had used antithyroid drugs for under 3 months.

Time point meaning: newly diagnosed GD, antithyroid drugs for less than 3 months. The TCR library was made from RNA that had been extracted from PBMCs in TRIzol. This CDR3 comprises 17 residues. V lost 4 bases and J 6 bases, leaving 19 bases between the germline ends. Germline V lookup: CDR1 MDHEN, CDR2 SYDVKM. This clonotype has at least ten counts. For TCR beta, libraries came from iRepertoire HTBI primers and Arm-PCR of CDR3 regions. TCRdb analysed the multiplex PCR reads with MiXCR anew, one entry per CDR3 protein. The sample includes roughly 350,000 distinct CDR3 sequences, over 15% of them seen just once. These same data were also listed under a study on T cells in Graves' hyperthyroidism and ophthalmopathy. That work contributes: Across 18 months, stable Graves' hyperthyroidism was marked by no progression to ophthalmopathy.

This TCR was recovered from a man in his forties with Graves disease. The sequences come from peripheral blood mononuclear cells (PBMCs), collected at new diagnosis, from a patient treated with antithyroid drugs. The chain employs TRBV28 and TRBJ1-6; D possibly corresponds to TRBD1 (6 bases). The CDR3 region has the DNA TGTGCCAGCAGTTCGGGTCCAGGGGAACGAGCTAATTCACCCCTCCACTTT. Translated, it gives CASSSGPGERANSPLHF.